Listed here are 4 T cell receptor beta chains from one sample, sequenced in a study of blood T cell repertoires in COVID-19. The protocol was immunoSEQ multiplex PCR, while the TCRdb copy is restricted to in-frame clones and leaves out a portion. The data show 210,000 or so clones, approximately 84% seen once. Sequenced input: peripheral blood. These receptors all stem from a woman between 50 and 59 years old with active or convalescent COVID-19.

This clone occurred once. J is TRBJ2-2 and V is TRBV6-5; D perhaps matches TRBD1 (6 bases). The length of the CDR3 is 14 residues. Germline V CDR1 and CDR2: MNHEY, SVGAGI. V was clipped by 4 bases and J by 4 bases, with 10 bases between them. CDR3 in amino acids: CASSSGDPTGELFF. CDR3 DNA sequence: TGTGCCAGCAGTTCAGGGGACCCCACCGGGGAGCTGTTTTTT.

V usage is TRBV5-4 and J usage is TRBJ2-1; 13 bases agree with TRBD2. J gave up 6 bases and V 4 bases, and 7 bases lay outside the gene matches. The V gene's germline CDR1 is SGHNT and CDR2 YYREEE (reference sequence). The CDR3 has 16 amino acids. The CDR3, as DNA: TGTGCCAGCAGCACCGGGACTAGCGGGATCAGCAATGAGCAGTTCTTC. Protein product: CASSTGTSGISNEQFF.

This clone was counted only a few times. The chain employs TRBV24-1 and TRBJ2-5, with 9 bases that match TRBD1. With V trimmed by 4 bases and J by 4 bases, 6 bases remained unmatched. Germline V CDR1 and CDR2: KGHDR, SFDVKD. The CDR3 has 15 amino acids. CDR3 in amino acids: CATSDSRTGVETQYF. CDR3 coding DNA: TGTGCCACCAGTGACTCGAGGACAGGGGTAGAGACCCAGTACTTC.

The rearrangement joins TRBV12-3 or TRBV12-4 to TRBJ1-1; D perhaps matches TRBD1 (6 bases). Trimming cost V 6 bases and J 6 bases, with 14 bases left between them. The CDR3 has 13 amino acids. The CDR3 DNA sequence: TGTGCCAGCAGGAAACAGGGCTGGGCTGAAGCTTTCTTT. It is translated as CASRKQGWAEAFF.